The TCR beta chain under discussion was sequenced for a study of blood T cell repertoires in COVID-19 (dated by TCRdb to about 2020). Regarding the research as a whole: Collaborator samples came from the United States, Italy and Spain and covered acute and convalescent phases of COVID-19. The prospective study material was composed of cDNA or gDNA derived from T cells, B-cell-depleted T cells, or PBMCs. The dataset comprised deeply sampled blood TCRbeta repertoires from subjects exposed to, actively infected with, or recovered from COVID-19. The repertoires were released in a freely available public database intended as a resource for research on the immune response to SARS-CoV-2. Samples came from the ongoing ImmuneRACE study (first 160 participants) plus 1,254 subjects from 6 global collaborators. The sample metadata nearly always contained a de-identified subject ID, COVID-19 status, age in years and sex. Where HLA class I and class II types were available, the types were taken from metadata supplied by the sample provider, not from assay-based typing.

TCRbeta CDR3 regions were amplified from genomic DNA by means of the immunoSEQ Assay, a bias-controlled multiplex PCR. In the original analysis: The number of nucleated cells in each sample was estimated by amplification of reference gene primers within the assay. To quantify the absolute abundance of each unique TCRbeta CDR3 rearrangement, sequence reads were collapsed and filtered. For each sample, productive Simpson clonality was calculated by taking the square root of Simpson's diversity index across productive rearrangements. Held by TCRdb, this immuneACCESS table contains in-frame sequences only and omits some clones. Under half of the omission traces to an unresolved V gene where checked; the cause of the rest is unknown. The V and J calls and the clone size are those of that table, but D and trimming were determined from the DNA. Within this sample are about 400,000 clones, with 89% of them counted one time only. More than 0.95% of the sample is in the top ten clones.

Beyond this particular receptor, the publication reports: The quantity of clinical and demographic metadata differed by source and by participant and was supplied without curation.

Collaborating institutions collected whole blood in K2EDTA tubes following their own protocols. Collaborator samples were shipped for TCRbeta analysis as frozen whole blood, isolated PBMCs, or DNA extracted from either sample type. On this clone itself: Its recognized antigen is unknown. No base quality information exists; no much larger clone differs at one position.

The TCR sequence derives from a man aged 40-55 years with acute or convalescent COVID-19. Sequencing was carried out using peripheral blood.

Here the CDR3 is given as CARAGKDSSSYEQYF. The bases are TGTGCCAGGGCCGGAAAAGACTCGAGCTCCTACGAGCAGTACTTC. The chain employs TRBV2 and TRBJ2-7, with the D gene uncertain. The junction carries 18 bases between V and J, which are trimmed by 9 bases and 0 bases respectively. The CDR3 has 15 amino acids, counting the end cysteine and phenylalanine. Just the 45-base CDR3 DNA is kept, in frame starting at base 1. Based on the germline V gene, the CDR1 and CDR2 sequences are SNHLY and FYNNEI.